Below, one TCR beta chain is given with its context. The antigen remains unidentified. Trimming took 7 bases from V and 2 from J, leaving 5 bases between them. The CDR3 length is 12 residues. From germline, CDR1 is SNHLY and CDR2 FYNNEI. Unique molecular identifiers were present on the cDNA, and a universal primer site came from template switching. One entry per CDR3 protein results from TCRdb running MiXCR on the 5' RACE reads. Altogether approximately 700,000 distinct CDR3 sequences are present, roughly 6% being singletons, with the ten largest covering around 1.7%. This sample was included in a study of identical twins. Study-wide points: Among beta out-of-frame sequences, excess sharing between twins appeared weaker. Abundant beta clonotypes from cord blood had fewer insertions, unlike memory repertoires, which showed none. Interpretation of the results relied on cross-sectional statistical analysis and not on following the same donors.

The TCR comes from a man between 18 and 29 years old in good health. Sequencing was carried out using naive T cells sorted from blood. V is TRBV2 and J is TRBJ1-4; D unclear. CDR3 amino acids: CASTSTNEKLFF. CDR3 DNA: TGTGCCAGCACGTCTACTAATGAAAAACTGTTTTTT. The full variable domain, rest sourced from reference TRBV2 and TRBJ1-4, is EPEVTQTPSHQVTQMGQEVILRCVPISNHLYFYWYRQILGQKVEFLVSFYNNEISEKSEIFDDQFSVERPDGSNFTLKIRSTKLEDSAMYFCASTSTNEKLFFGSGTQLSVL.